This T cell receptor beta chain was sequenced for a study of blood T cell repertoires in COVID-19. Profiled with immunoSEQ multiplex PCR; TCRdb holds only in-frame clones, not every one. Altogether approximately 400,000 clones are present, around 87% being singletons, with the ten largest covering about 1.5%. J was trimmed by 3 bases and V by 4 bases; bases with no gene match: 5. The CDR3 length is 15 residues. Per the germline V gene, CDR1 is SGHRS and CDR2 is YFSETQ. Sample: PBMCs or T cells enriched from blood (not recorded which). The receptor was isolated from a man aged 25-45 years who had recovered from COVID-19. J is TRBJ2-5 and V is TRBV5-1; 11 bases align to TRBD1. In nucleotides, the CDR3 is TGCGCCAGCAGCCCTCCGGGACAGGGGGAAGAGACCCAGTACTTC. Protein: CASSPPGQGEETQYF.